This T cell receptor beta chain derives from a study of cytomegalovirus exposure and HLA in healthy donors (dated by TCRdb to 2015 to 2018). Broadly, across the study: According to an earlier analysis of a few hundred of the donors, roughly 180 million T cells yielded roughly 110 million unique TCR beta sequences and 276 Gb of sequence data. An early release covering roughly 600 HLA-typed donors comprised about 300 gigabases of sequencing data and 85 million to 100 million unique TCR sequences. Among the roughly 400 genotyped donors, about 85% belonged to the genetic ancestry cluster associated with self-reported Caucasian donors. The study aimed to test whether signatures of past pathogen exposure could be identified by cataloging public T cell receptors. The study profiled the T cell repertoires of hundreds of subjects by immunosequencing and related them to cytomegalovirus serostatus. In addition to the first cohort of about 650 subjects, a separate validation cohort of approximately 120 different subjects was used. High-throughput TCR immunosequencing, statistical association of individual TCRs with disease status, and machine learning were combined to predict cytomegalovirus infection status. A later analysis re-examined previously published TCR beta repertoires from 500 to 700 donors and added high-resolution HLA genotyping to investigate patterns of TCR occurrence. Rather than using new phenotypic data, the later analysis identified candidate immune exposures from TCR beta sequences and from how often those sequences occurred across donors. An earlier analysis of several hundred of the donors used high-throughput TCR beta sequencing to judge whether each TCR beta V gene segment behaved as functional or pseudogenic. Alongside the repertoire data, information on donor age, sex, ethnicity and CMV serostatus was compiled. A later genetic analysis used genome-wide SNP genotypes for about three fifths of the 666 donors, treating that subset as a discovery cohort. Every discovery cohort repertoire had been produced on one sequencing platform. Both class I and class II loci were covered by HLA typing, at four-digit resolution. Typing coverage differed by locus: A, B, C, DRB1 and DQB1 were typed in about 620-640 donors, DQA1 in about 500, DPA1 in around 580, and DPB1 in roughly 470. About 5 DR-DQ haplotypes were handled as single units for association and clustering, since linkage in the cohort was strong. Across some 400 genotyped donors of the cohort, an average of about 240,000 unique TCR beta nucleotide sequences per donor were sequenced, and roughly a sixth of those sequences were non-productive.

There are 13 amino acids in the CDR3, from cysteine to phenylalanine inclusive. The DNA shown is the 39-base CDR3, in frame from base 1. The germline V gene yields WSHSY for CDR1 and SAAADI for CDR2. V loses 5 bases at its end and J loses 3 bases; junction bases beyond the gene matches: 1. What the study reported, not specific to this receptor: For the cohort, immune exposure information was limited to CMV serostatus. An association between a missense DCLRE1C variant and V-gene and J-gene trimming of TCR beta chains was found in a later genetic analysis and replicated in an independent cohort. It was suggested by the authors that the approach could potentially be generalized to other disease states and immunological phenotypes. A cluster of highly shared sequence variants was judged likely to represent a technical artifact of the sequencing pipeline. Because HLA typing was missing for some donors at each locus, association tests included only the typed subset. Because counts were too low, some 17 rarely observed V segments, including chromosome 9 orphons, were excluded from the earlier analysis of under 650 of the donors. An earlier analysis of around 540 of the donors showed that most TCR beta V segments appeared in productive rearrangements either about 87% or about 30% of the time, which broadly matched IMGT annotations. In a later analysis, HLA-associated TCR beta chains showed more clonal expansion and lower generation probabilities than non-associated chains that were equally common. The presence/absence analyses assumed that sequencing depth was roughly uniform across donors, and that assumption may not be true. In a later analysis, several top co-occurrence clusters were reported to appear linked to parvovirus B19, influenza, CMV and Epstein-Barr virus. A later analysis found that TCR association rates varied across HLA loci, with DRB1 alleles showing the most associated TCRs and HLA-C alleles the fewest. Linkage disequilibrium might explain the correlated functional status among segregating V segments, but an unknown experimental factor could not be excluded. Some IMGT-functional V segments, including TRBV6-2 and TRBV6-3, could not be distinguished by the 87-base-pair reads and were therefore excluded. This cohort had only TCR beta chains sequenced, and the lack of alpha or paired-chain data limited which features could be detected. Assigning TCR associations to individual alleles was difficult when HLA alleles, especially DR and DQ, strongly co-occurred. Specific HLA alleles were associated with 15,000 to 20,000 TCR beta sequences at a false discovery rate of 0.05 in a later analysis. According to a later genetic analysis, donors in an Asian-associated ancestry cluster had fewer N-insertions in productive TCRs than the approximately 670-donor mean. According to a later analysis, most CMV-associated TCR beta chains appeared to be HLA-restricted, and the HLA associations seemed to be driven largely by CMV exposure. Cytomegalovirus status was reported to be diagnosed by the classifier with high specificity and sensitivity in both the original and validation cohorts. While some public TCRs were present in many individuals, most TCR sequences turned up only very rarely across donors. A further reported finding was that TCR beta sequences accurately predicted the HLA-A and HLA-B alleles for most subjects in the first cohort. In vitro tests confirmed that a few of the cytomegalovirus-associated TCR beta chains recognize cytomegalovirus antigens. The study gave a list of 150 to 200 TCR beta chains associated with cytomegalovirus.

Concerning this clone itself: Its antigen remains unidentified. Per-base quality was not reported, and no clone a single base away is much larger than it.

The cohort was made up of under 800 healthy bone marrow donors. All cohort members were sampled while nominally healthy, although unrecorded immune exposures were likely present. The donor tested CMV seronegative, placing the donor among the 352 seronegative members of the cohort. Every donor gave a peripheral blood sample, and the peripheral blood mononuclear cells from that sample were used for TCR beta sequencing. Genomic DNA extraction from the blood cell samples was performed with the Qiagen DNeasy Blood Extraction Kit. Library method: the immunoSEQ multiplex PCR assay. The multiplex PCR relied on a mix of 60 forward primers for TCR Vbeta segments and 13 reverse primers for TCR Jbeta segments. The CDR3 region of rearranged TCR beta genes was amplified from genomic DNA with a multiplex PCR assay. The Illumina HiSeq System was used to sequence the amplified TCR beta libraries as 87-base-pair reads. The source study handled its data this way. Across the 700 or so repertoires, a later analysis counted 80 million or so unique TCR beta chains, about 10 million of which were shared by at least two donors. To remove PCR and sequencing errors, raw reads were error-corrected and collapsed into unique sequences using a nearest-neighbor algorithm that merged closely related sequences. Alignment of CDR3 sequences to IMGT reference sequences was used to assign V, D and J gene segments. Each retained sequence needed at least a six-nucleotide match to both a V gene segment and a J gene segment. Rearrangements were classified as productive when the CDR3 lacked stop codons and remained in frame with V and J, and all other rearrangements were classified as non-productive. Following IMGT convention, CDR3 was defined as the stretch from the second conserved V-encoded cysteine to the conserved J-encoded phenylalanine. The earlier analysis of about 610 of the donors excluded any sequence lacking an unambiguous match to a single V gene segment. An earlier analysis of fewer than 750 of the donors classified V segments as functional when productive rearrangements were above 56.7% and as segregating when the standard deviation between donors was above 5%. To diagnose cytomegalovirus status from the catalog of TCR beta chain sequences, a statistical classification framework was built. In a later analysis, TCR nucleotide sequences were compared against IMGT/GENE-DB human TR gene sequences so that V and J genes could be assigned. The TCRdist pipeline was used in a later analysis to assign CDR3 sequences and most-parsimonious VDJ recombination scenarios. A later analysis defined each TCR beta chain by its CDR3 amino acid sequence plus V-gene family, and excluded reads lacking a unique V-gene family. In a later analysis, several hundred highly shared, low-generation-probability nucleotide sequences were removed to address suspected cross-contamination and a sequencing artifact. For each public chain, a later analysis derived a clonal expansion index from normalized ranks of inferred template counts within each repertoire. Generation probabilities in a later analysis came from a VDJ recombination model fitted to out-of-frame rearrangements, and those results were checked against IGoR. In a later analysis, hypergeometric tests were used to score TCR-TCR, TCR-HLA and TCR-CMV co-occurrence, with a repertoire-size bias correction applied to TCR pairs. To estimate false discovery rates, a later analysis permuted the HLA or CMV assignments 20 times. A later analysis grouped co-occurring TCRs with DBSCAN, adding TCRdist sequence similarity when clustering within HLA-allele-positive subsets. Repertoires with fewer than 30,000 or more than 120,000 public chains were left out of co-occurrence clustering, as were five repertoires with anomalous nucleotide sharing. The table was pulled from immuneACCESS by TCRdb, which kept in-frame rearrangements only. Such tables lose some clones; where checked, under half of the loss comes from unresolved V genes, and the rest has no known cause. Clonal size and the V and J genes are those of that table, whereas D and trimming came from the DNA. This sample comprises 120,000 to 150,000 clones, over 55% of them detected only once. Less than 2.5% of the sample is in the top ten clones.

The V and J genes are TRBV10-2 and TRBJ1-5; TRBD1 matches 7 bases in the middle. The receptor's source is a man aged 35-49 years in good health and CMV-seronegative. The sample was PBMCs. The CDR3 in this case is CASSTGDNQPQHF. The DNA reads TGCGCCAGCAGTACAGGGGACAATCAGCCCCAGCATTTT.